Listed below are T cell receptor beta chains from one sample, sequenced in a study of blood T cell repertoires in COVID-19. Measured with immunoSEQ multiplex PCR; TCRdb has only the in-frame clones, and not every one. Here the sample spans tens of thousands of clones, roughly 94% being singletons. The specimen sequenced was peripheral blood. The receptors come from a human donor with active COVID-19. The donor label of this sample is uncertain. The CDR3 runs from the conserved cysteine through the conserved F or W. The D gene is left open where the match is weak. A clone size is listed for some rows: how often the clone was seen (once, few, many), or a class if it is expanded.

d_gene	j_gene	abundance	v_gene	CDR3nt	CDR3aa
.	TRBJ2-7	.	TRBV27	TGTGCCAGCAGTATTCGTTCCGGGACACTTTCCTACGAGCAGTACTTC	CASSIRSGTLSYEQYF
.	TRBJ2-2	.	TRBV28	TGTGCCAGCAGTCTAAACACCGGGGAGCTGTTTTTT	CASSLNTGELFF
.	TRBJ2-2	.	TRBV2	TGTGCCAGCAGGGCCATTGGCGGGAACACCGGGGAGCTGTTTTTT	CASRAIGGNTGELFF
.	TRBJ2-7	.	TRBV9	TGTGCCAGCAGCACCTCTTGGGCAGGGGTCGGCGAGCAGTACTTC	CASSTSWAGVGEQYF
TRBD1	TRBJ1-1	.	TRBV5-1	TGCGCCAGCAGCGGCACAGGGGAAGACACTGAAGCTTTCTTT	CASSGTGEDTEAFF
TRBD2	TRBJ2-3	.	TRBV5-4	TGTGCCAGCAGCTTGGATGGGGGGGGCACAGATACGCAGTATTTT	CASSLDGGGTDTQYF
.	TRBJ2-3	.	TRBV12-3/TRBV12-4	TGTGCCAGCAGCGCCCCAGGGACGCAGTATTTT	CASSAPGTQYF
.	TRBJ2-7	.	TRBV6-5	TGTGCCAGCAGTTTGGAGAGCTCCTACGAGCAGTACTTC	CASSLESSYEQYF
TRBD2	TRBJ2-1	few	TRBV12-5	TGTGCTAGTGGTTTGATCCAGCTAGCGGGGGGTGGTGAGCAGTTCTTC	CASGLIQLAGGGEQFF
.	TRBJ2-3	.	TRBV6-5	TGTGCCAGCAGTACTGGGACTTCAACGAATACGCAGTATTTT	CASSTGTSTNTQYF
.	TRBJ1-4	.	TRBV18	TGTGCCAGCTCACCACAGCGGGAGTCTAATGAAAAACTGTTTTTT	CASSPQRESNEKLFF
.	TRBJ2-5	.	TRBV19	TGTGCCAGTAGTCTACCGGGAATACAAGAGACCCAGTACTTC	CASSLPGIQETQYF
.	TRBJ2-5	.	TRBV7-8	TGTGCCAGCAGCCCCCCACTCGAAGAGACCCAGTACTTC	CASSPPLEETQYF
.	TRBJ1-6	.	TRBV3-1/TRBV3-2	TGTGCCAGCAGCCACCGGACAGAGATAAATTCACCCCTCCACTTT	CASSHRTEINSPLHF
.	TRBJ2-1	.	TRBV6-1	TGTGCCAGCAGTGAAAGGGGTAGGGGTACTATAGGGTTCTTC	CASSERGRGTIGFF
.	TRBJ1-2	.	TRBV5-1	TGCGCCAGCAGCTTGGAGCAGGGGCTGTATGGCTACACCTTC	CASSLEQGLYGYTF
.	TRBJ2-1	.	TRBV19	TGTGCCAGTAGTATTGGGGGACTCCGTCCCTACAATGAGCAGTTCTTC	CASSIGGLRPYNEQFF
.	TRBJ2-5	once	TRBV9	TGTGCCAGCAGCGTAGGATCCGGCCAAGGGGGGACCCAGTACTTC	CASSVGSGQGGTQYF
.	TRBJ2-3	few	TRBV14	TGTGCCAGCAGCCGACACCTCACAGATACGCAGTATTTT	CASSRHLTDTQYF
TRBD1	TRBJ1-6	.	TRBV5-6	TGTGCCAGCAGCCCACTACCACGGGACAGGGGGGTTAATTCACCCCTCCACTTT	CASSPLPRDRGVNSPLHF
.	TRBJ2-3	.	TRBV3-1/TRBV3-2	TGTGCCAGCAGCCCGGTGAGGGGGCGGCGGGAGGCTTTAGATACGCAGTATTTT	CASSPVRGRREALDTQYF
.	TRBJ2-2	.	TRBV5-1	TGCGCCAGCAGCTTGGACAGGGCCCGAAACACCGGGGAGCTGTTTTTT	CASSLDRARNTGELFF
.	TRBJ1-1	.	TRBV28	TGTGCCAGCAGGTGGACAGCTGAAGCTTTCTTT	CASRWTAEAFF
TRBD2	TRBJ2-3	.	TRBV7-2	TGTGCCAGCAGCTTATCGAGTAGCGGGAGTTCCCAACAGTATTTT	CASSLSSSGSSQQYF
TRBD2	TRBJ2-1	once	TRBV30	TGTGCCTGGACGGTCATGGGACTAGCGGGAGTCTATTCCTACAATGAGCAGTTCTTC	CAWTVMGLAGVYSYNEQFF
TRBD1	TRBJ1-2	.	TRBV28	TGTGCCAGCCGCAGTTTAGTAGGGGGCCCCTATGGCTACACCTTC	CASRSLVGGPYGYTF
TRBD1	TRBJ2-7	few	TRBV24-1	TGTGCCACCAGTGACCCCGGGCAGGGGGTCCCCTACGAGCAGTACTTC	CATSDPGQGVPYEQYF
.	TRBJ2-2	.	TRBV9	TGTGCCAGCAGGGAAGGGGTTGGGACCGGGGAGCTGTTTTTT	CASREGVGTGELFF
.	TRBJ2-7	.	TRBV5-1	TGCGCCAGCAGCTTGGCGGGAGCCTCCTACGAGCAGTACTTC	CASSLAGASYEQYF
TRBD1	TRBJ1-2	.	TRBV6-5	TGTGCCAGCAGTTACGCCGACAGGGCGGTCGGCTACACCTTC	CASSYADRAVGYTF
TRBD1	TRBJ2-3	.	TRBV28	TGTGCCAGCAGCAGGACAGGGGGGACAGATACGCAGTATTTT	CASSRTGGTDTQYF
.	TRBJ2-7	once	TRBV6-4	TGTGCCAGCAGTGTCACAGGGAGGCAGTACTTC	CASSVTGRQYF
TRBD1	TRBJ2-3	.	TRBV7-6	TGTGCCAGCAGTTCGCCCTCAGGGGGAACAAGCACAGATACGCAGTATTTT	CASSSPSGGTSTDTQYF
TRBD1	TRBJ2-7	.	TRBV6-6	TGTGCCAGCAGCTATAGGACAGGGAGCGAGCAGTACTTC	CASSYRTGSEQYF
.	TRBJ1-3	.	TRBV28	TGTGCCAGTCTGGACAGTTTGGGTTCTGGAAACACCATATATTTT	CASLDSLGSGNTIYF
.	TRBJ2-2	.	TRBV5-8	TGTGCCAGCAGGGAGGACCTGACCGGGGAGCTGTTTTTT	CASREDLTGELFF
TRBD1	TRBJ1-6	once	TRBV28	TGTGCCAGCAGAACGAACAGGGGCGGGAATAATTCACCCCTCCACTTT	CASRTNRGGNNSPLHF
.	TRBJ1-6	.	TRBV5-8	TGTGCCAGCAGCTTAAATGGCTGGAGTTCACCCCTCCACTTT	CASSLNGWSSPLHF
TRBD1	TRBJ1-1	.	TRBV5-4	TGTGCCAGCAGCCGCGACAGGGGACTAAACACTGAAGCTTTCTTT	CASSRDRGLNTEAFF
.	TRBJ1-1	.	TRBV21-1	TGTGCCAGCAGCATAGGACAGGGCAAGACTGAAGCTTTCTTT	CASSIGQGKTEAFF
.	TRBJ2-3	.	TRBV24-1	TGTGCCACCTCTAGGGGGGGTTCGGGCACAGATACGCAGTATTTT	CATSRGGSGTDTQYF
.	TRBJ2-6	.	TRBV7-8	TGTGCCAGCAGCAGGACTAACTCTGGGGCCAACGTCCTGACTTTC	CASSRTNSGANVLTF
.	TRBJ1-1	once	TRBV28	TGTGCCAGCAGTTTACAAACGAGCACTGAAGCTTTCTTT	CASSLQTSTEAFF
TRBD2	TRBJ2-3	.	TRBV6-4	TGTGCCAGCAGTGTTGAGCGGGGGGGCCCCGATACGCAGTATTTT	CASSVERGGPDTQYF
.	TRBJ1-4	.	TRBV7-6	TGTGCCAGCAGCCCACGAGAGCGTAATGAAAAACTGTTTTTT	CASSPRERNEKLFF
.	TRBJ1-5	.	TRBV6-2/TRBV6-3	TGTGCCAGCAGTAAGAGTGGGGCAGCATATAGCAATCAGCCCCAGCATTTT	CASSKSGAAYSNQPQHF
TRBD1	TRBJ2-7	.	TRBV14	TGTGCCAGCAACCGACAGGGAACCTACGAGCAGTACTTC	CASNRQGTYEQYF
TRBD1	TRBJ2-5	.	TRBV10-3	TGTGCCATCAGTGAGGGACAGGTGGGCCAAGAGACCCAGTACTTC	CAISEGQVGQETQYF
TRBD1	TRBJ1-1	.	TRBV7-8	TGTGCCAGCTGCTTATCAGGGGGCGCCACTGAAGCTTTCTTT	CASCLSGGATEAFF
.	TRBJ2-6	.	TRBV19	TGTGCCAGCAGGGTCTCTGGGGCCAACGTCCTGACTTTC	CASRVSGANVLTF
.	TRBJ2-5	.	TRBV6-5	TGTGCCAGCAGTTTTAAAGAGACCCAGTACTTC	CASSFKETQYF
.	TRBJ2-5	.	TRBV25-1	TGTGCCAGCGAGTTAACAGGGACCCAGTACTTC	CASELTGTQYF
.	TRBJ1-2	.	TRBV2	TGTGCCAGCGGAAACAGAGACCGATCTTATGGCTACACCTTC	CASGNRDRSYGYTF
TRBD1	TRBJ2-1	once	TRBV3-1/TRBV3-2	TGTGCCAGCAGCCAACAGGGGGCAGGTGAGCAGTTCTTC	CASSQQGAGEQFF
.	TRBJ1-2	once	TRBV6-5	TGTGCCAGCAGTTACGCCGGGTTCAACCCGTGGAGCTACACCTTC	CASSYAGFNPWSYTF